This TCR beta chain came from a study of identical twins. Study-wide results and limits: Monozygotic twins shared more out-of-frame TCR alpha than recombination models predicted. Researchers caution that invariant MAIT and iNKT cells could partly confound zero-insertion analyses.

A single record per CDR3 protein comes from TCRdb applying MiXCR to the 5' RACE reads. The data hold a few hundred thousand distinct CDR3 sequences, with 9.6% observed a single time. Each donor (without exception) was a healthy Caucasian. To note about this clonotype: Antigen unknown.

The CDR3 runs to 12 residues. V was pared by 1 base and J by 12 bases, with 3 bases of the junction left unmatched. Per germline, CDR1 SQVTM and CDR2 ANQGSEA. The same data also went into a second study, on yellow fever vaccine responses in identical twins. From that study: Twins' vaccine T cell response reportedly seemed partly convergent, partly personalized.

Sequenced sample: PBMCs. J is TRBJ2-1 and V is TRBV29-1, with TRBD1 matching over 10 bases. The receptor was derived from a woman between 18 and 29 years old in good health. Here the CDR3 reads CSVEGTGGVQFF. CDR3 DNA sequence: TGCAGCGTTGAAGGGACAGGGGGTGTGCAGTTCTTC.